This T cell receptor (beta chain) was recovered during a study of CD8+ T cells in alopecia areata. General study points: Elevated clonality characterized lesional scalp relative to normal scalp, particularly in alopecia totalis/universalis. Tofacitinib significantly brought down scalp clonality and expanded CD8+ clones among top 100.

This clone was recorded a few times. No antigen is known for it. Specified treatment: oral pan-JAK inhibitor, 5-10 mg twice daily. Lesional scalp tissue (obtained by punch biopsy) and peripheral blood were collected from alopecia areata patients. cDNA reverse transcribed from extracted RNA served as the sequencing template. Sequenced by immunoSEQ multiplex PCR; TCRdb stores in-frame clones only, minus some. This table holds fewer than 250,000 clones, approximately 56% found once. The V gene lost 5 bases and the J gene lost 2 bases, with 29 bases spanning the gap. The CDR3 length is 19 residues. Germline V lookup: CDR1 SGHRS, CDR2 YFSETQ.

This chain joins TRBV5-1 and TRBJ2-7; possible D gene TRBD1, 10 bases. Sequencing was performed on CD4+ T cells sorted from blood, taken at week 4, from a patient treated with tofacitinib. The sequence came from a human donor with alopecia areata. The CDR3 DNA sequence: TGCGCCAGCAGACCACCGGGACAGGGGTTCGCTAGCGGGACCTACGAGCAGTACTTC. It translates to CASRPPGQGFASGTYEQYF.